This T cell receptor (beta chain) was sequenced in a study of vaccination effects on CD4 cells after COVID-19. Whole-study context: The cohort was immunized with two doses of either the BNT162b2 or mRNA-1273 vaccine.

This clone was observed a single time. Its antigen is not known. Clones were sequenced by immunoSEQ multiplex PCR, and TCRdb holds only the in-frame ones, with some missing. Among 35,000 to 50,000 clones listed, over 60% were seen once. After expansion with viral peptide pools in the ViraFEST assay, antigen-specific CD4+ T cells were sequenced. After more than 9 days in culture, the CD4+ T cells were isolated. Prior SARS-CoV-2 infection was absent in the vaccine recipients, as shown by negative nucleocapsid antibodies. IL-2 medium was substituted for half the medium on days 3 and 7. Trimming removed 6 bases from V and 6 bases from J; junction bases left unmatched: 10. This CDR3 is built from 14 residues. In germline, CDR1 is MGHDK, CDR2 SYGVNS. Study outcomes and limitations: In the late period after vaccination, infection- and vaccine-induced clones contracted markedly. The study found that only 1 of 255 vaccine-induced clones from healthy vaccinees cross-reacted with common cold coronaviruses.

This sequence joins TRBV25-1 and TRBJ1-1; 7 bases align to TRBD1. This TCR came from a human donor who received a COVID-19 vaccine. Sequenced here: CD4+ T cells from PBMCs cultured with HCoV-NL63 spike peptides, sampled before COVID-19 vaccination. The CDR3 sequence: CASSPNRGTAEAFF. The CDR3 DNA sequence: TGTGCCAGCAGCCCAAACAGGGGTACGGCTGAAGCTTTCTTT.